This T cell receptor beta chain was identified in a study of Ad26.COV2.S vaccination and SARS-CoV-2 variants. Background on the study: Among those in the COV1001 Ad26.COV2.S trial arm was the donor. Donor got 5x10^10 or 1x10^11 viral particles of Ad26.COV2.S.

Germline-derived CDR1 and CDR2 are SEHNR and FQNEAQ (reference sequence). The CDR3 contains 16 residues. V dropped 5 bases and J dropped 5; count of bases not matched to a gene: 5. Clones were sequenced by immunoSEQ multiplex PCR, and TCRdb holds only the in-frame ones, with some missing. The data contain roughly 400,000 clones, approximately 91% of them singletons. Study-level points and caveats: Vaccinees showed greater spike-specific TCR breadth than placebo recipients.

The treatment here: some 20 received Ad26.COV2.S at low or high dose, single or two shots; 5 received placebo; per-sample allocation not given. Collection of samples fell on day 63 after the first vaccine or placebo injection. A single count supports this clone. Its antigen is not known. This sample comprised peripheral blood, obtained in a trial of Ad26.COV2.S vaccine versus placebo. The rearrangement joins TRBV7-9 to TRBJ2-1, with 14 bases that match TRBD2. The sequence was obtained from a person between 18 and 60 years old who received the Ad26.COV2.S COVID-19 vaccine or a placebo. The CDR3 sequence is CASSHRLAGGDNEQFF. In DNA form, the CDR3 reads TGTGCCAGCAGCCATAGACTAGCGGGAGGGGACAATGAGCAGTTCTTC.